The clone carrying this TCR beta chain was counted ten times or more. Its matching antigen is unknown. Amplification yielded TCR beta CDR3 regions, with RNA transcripts as the source. The TCR CDR3 first-round RT-PCR relied on the HTBI primer set. From the multiplex PCR reads, TCRdb called clonotypes with MiXCR, one entry per CDR3 protein. The sample has 640,000 or so distinct CDR3 sequences; 14% to 15% are singletons. This entry belongs to a study of T cells in Graves' hyperthyroidism and ophthalmopathy. This CDR3 has 15 residues. The trim removed 5 bases at V and 2 bases at J, leaving 7 bases unmatched. The germline gives CDR1 MNHNS, CDR2 SASEGT. General observations from the study: Ophthalmopathy got predicted by the model a median roughly six months before its onset.

The source of this sequence is a woman aged 40 to 50 with Graves' ophthalmopathy. J is TRBJ2-7 and V is TRBV6-1; 9 bases align to TRBD2. The sequencing sample was made of blood. CDR3 protein: CASSPPSGTTYEQYF. In DNA, the CDR3 is TGTGCCAGCAGTCCACCTAGCGGGACCACCTACGAGCAGTACTTC.